The present entry profiles one T cell receptor beta chain with its context. Its specificity is unknown. Data came from immunoSEQ multiplex PCR; TCRdb stores just in-frame clones and leaves some out. The sample holds some 68,000 clones, about 83% seen once. These data originate in a study of Tregs in tolerant kidney transplant recipients. Study-level points and caveats: Activated donor B cell expansion appeared to reveal the most relevant donor-specific TCRbeta repertoire.

Trimming stripped 3 bases from V and 11 bases from J, with 22 bases between. Germline V gives CDR1 LNHDA, CDR2 SQIVND (reference sequence). The CDR3 is 16 amino acids. The sequenced sample was CD4+ T cells from blood. The rearrangement uses TRBV19 and TRBJ1-4, with D maybe TRBD1 (6 bases). This clonotype was sampled from a human donor in good health. The CDR3 here is CASSMGPGGPAAKLFF. The CDR3 region has the DNA TGTGCCAGTAGTATGGGCCCGGGGGGCCCCGCCGCTAAACTGTTTTTT.